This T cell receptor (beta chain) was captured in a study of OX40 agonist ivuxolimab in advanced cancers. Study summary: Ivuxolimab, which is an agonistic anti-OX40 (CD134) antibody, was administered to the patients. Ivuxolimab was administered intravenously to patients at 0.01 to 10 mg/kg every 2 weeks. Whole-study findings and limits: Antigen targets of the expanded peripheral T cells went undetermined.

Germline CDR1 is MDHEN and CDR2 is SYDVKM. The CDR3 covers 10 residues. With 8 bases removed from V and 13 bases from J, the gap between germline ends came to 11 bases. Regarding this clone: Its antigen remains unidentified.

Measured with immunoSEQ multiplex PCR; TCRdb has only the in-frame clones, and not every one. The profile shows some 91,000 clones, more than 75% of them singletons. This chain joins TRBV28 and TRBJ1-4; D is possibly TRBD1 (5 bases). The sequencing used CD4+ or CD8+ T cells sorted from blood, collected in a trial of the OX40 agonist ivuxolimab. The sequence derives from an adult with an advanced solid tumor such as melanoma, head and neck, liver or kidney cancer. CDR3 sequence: CASGGIGLFF. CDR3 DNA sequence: TGTGCCAGCGGGGGTATCGGACTGTTTTTT.